Below are 4 T cell receptor beta chains sequenced from a single sample in a study of radiotherapy plus CTLA-4 blockade in lung cancer. Profiled with immunoSEQ multiplex PCR; TCRdb holds only in-frame clones, not every one. The sample includes around 110,000 clones, about 90% of them seen just once. Sequencing was performed on peripheral blood, taken from a patient treated with radiotherapy plus ipilimumab. These receptors were taken from a human donor with non-small cell lung cancer that progressed on radiotherapy plus ipilimumab.

The chain recombines TRBV30 with TRBJ2-5, with 8 bases lining up with TRBD2. The CDR3 extends over 15 amino acids. CDR1 and CDR2 from the germline V gene are GTSNPN and SVGIG (reference sequence). The junction had 9 bases not matched to a gene; V was cut back by 5 bases and J by 1 base. This chain's CDR3 is CAWYTRAGGQETQYF. The CDR3 DNA follows: TGTGCCTGGTACACCCGGGCGGGAGGCCAAGAGACCCAGTACTTC.

CDR3 sequence reads: CASSQDQGGIEQYF. The CDR3, as DNA: TGTGCCAGCAGCCAAGATCAGGGTGGGATCGAGCAGTACTTC. V gene TRBV4-2 combines with J gene TRBJ2-7, with D tentatively TRBD1 (5 bases). This CDR3 has 14 residues. The V end lost 0 bases, the J end lost 6 bases, and 12 bases lay between the germline ends. The germline CDR1 and CDR2 sequences are LGHNA and YNFKEQ.

The gene calls are TRBV6-5 and TRBJ2-1; no clear D. With 5 bases removed from V and 8 bases from J, the gap between germline ends came to 16 bases. This CDR3 comprises 14 residues. CDR1 MNHEY and CDR2 SVGAGI come from the germline V gene. The CDR3 here is CASSPLTVSYEQFF. CDR3 sequence (DNA): TGTGCCAGCAGTCCCCTGACTGTTAGCTATGAGCAGTTCTTC.

The V call is TRBV6-1, the J call TRBJ1-2; the match to TRBD1 covers 11 bases. After removal of 6 bases from V and 1 base from J, the junction contained 4 bases not matched to a gene. The germline gives CDR1 MNHNS, CDR2 SASEGT. The CDR3 loop spans 15 amino acids. CDR3 nucleotide sequence: TGTGCCAGCAGGCCCGGGACAGGGGGTAACTATGGCTACACCTTC. This codes for CASRPGTGGNYGYTF.